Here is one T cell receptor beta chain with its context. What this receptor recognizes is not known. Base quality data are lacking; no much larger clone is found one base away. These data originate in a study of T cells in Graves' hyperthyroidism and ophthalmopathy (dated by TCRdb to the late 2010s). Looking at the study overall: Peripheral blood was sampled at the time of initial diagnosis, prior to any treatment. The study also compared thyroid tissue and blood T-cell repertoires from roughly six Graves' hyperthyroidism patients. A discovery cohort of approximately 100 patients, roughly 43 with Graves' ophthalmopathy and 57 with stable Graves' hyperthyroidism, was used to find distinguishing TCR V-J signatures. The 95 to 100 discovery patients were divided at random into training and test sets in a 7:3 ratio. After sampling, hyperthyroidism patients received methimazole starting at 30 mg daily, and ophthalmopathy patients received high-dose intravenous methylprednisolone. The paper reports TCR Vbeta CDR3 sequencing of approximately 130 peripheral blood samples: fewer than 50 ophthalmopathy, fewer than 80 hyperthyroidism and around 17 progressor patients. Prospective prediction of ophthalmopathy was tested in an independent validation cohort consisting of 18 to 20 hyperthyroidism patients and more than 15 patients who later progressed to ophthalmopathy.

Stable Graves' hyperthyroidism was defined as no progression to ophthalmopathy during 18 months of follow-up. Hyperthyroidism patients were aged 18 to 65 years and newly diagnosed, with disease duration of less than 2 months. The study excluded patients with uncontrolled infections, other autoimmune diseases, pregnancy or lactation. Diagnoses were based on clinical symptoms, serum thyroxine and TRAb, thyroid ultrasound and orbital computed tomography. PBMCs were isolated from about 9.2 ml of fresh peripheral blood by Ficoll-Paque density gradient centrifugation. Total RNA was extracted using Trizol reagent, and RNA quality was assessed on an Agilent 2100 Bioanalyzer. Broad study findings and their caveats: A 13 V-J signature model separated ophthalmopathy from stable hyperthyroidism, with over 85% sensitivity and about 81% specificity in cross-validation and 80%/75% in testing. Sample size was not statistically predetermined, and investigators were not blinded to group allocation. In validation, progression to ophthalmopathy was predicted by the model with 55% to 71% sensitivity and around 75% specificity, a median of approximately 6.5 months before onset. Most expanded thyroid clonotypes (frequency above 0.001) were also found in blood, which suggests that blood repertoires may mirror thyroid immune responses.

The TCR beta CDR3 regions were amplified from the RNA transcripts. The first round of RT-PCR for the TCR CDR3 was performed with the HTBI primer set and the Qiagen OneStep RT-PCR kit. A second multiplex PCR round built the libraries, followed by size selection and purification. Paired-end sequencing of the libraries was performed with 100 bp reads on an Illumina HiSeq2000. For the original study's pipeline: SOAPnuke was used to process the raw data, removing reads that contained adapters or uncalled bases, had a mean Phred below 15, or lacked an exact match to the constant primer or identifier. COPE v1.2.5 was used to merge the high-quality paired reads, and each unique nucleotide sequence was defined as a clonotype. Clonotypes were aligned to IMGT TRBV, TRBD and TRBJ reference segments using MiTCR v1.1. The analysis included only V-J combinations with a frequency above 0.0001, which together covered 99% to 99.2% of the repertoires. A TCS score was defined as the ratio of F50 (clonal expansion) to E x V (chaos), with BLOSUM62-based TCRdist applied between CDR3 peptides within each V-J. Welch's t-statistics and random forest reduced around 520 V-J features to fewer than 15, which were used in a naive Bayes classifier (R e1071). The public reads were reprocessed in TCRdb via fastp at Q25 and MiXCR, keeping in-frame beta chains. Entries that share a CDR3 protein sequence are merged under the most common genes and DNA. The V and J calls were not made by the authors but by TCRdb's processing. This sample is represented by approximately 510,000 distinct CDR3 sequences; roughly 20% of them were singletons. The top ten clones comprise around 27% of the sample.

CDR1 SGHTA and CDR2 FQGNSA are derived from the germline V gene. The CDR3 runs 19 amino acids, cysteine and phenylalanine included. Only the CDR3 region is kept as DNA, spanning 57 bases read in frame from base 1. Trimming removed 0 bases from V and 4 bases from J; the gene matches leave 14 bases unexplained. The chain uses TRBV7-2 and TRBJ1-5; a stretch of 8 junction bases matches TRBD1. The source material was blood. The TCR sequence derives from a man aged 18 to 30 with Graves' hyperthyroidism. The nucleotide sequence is TGTGCCAGCAGCTTAGCGAGAGGAAGGACAGGGATCGGAAATCAGCCCCAGCATTTT. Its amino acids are CASSLARGRTGIGNQPQHF.